Listed below are T cell receptor beta chains from one sample, sequenced in a study of OX40 agonist ivuxolimab in advanced cancers. The repertoire was sequenced with immunoSEQ multiplex PCR; TCRdb's copy has only in-frame clones and lacks some. The table lists 70,000 to 90,000 clones, 86% of them singletons. Specimen: CD4+ or CD8+ T cells sorted from blood, collected in a trial of the OX40 agonist ivuxolimab. The receptor set was obtained from an adult with an advanced solid tumor such as melanoma, head and neck, liver or kidney cancer. Both conserved end residues are part of each CDR3. The order of the fields is clone size, J gene, D gene, V gene, CDR3 DNA, CDR3 protein. A D gene is named only where the DNA matches it firmly. Rows give clone size only sometimes, using once, few, many, or a class for an expanded clone.

NA | TRBJ1-3 | NA | TRBV28 | TGTGCCAGCAGTCAACAGGTCTGGGGAAACACCATATATTTT | CASSQQVWGNTIYF
NA | TRBJ2-7 | NA | TRBV27 | TGTGCCAGCAGTACATCCGGGACACCTTCCTACGAGCAGTACTTC | CASSTSGTPSYEQYF
once | TRBJ1-5 | NA | TRBV28 | TGTGCCAGCATCCAGGGTAGGGTCCGGGGCCAGCCCCAGCATTTT | CASIQGRVRGQPQHF
NA | TRBJ1-2 | NA | TRBV18 | TGTGCCAGCTCACCCACGGAGAAAAACTATGGCTACACCTTC | CASSPTEKNYGYTF
NA | TRBJ1-1 | TRBD1 | TRBV9 | TGTGCCAGCAGCGTAGGGCTGGACAGGGTGAACACTGAAGCTTTCTTT | CASSVGLDRVNTEAFF
NA | TRBJ2-7 | NA | TRBV5-6 | TGTGCCAGCAGCTTGTGGACGGTTCCGCTGCACGAGCAGTACTTC | CASSLWTVPLHEQYF
NA | TRBJ1-2 | NA | TRBV9 | TGTGCCAGCAGCGTAGATCTCGATACGAACTATGGCTACACCTTC | CASSVDLDTNYGYTF
NA | TRBJ1-3 | NA | TRBV28 | TGTGCCAGCATTGCAGGGTCAGAAGGAAACACCATATATTTT | CASIAGSEGNTIYF
once | TRBJ1-2 | NA | TRBV29-1 | TGCAGCGCGGACAGCTATGGCTACACCTTC | CSADSYGYTF
NA | TRBJ2-2 | TRBD2 | TRBV7-9 | TGTGCCAGCAGCCAGACTAGCGGGGGCGCCACCGGGGAGCTGTTTTTT | CASSQTSGGATGELFF
NA | TRBJ1-1 | NA | TRBV4-1 | TGCGCCAGCAGAGGACTCGGCCGGGGCACTGAAGCTTTCTTT | CASRGLGRGTEAFF
NA | TRBJ1-2 | NA | TRBV6-1 | TGTGCCAGCAGTGTTCAGGGGTTTGGCTATGGCTACACCTTC | CASSVQGFGYGYTF
NA | TRBJ1-2 | TRBD1 | TRBV28 | TGTGGTGTACAGGGGGTAAACTATGGCTACACCTTC | CGVQGVNYGYTF
NA | TRBJ2-2 | TRBD1 | TRBV19 | TGTGCCAGTAGTAGGGGGACAGCCACCGGGGAGCTGTTTTTT | CASSRGTATGELFF
NA | TRBJ1-2 | NA | TRBV6-1 | TGTGCCAGCAGTCAGGGAGAGGGTGGCTATGGCTACACCTTC | CASSQGEGGYGYTF
NA | TRBJ1-3 | NA | TRBV7-2 | TGTGCCAGCAGCTTTACAGGAACATCCTCTGGAAACACCATATATTTT | CASSFTGTSSGNTIYF
NA | TRBJ2-1 | TRBD2 | TRBV27 | TGTGCCAGCAGTTTAAGGCTAGCGGGGTACAATGAGCAGTTCTTC | CASSLRLAGYNEQFF
NA | TRBJ2-2 | TRBD2 | TRBV30 | TGTGCCTGGAGTTCCGGCGGGGGGGCCGGCGGGGAGCTGTTTTTT | CAWSSGGGAGGELFF
NA | TRBJ1-2 | NA | TRBV30 | TGTGCCTGGAGGGGAGATCAGAGTCATGGCTACACCTTC | CAWRGDQSHGYTF
NA | TRBJ1-1 | NA | TRBV5-1 | TGCGCCAGCAGGCTCCAGGGGAACACTGAAGCTTTCTTT | CASRLQGNTEAFF
NA | TRBJ1-4 | NA | TRBV28 | TGTGCCAGCAGCCTTACGGACAGATTTGAAAAACTGTTTTTT | CASSLTDRFEKLFF
NA | TRBJ1-4 | NA | TRBV25-1 | TGTGCCAGCAGTGATCTACAGACAACTAATGAAAAACTGTTTTTT | CASSDLQTTNEKLFF
NA | TRBJ1-5 | TRBD1 | TRBV6-1 | TGTGCCAGCAGGAACAGGGGGCGAGGGCCAGCCCAGCATTTT | CASRNRGRGPAQHF
NA | TRBJ1-4 | TRBD1 | TRBV30 | TGTGCCTGGAGAGCAGGGGGCAATGAAAAACTGTTTTTT | CAWRAGGNEKLFF
once | TRBJ1-2 | TRBD1 | TRBV6-1 | TGTGCCAGCATATACACAGGGGGTTATGGCTACACCTTC | CASIYTGGYGYTF
NA | TRBJ1-2 | TRBD1 | TRBV4-1 | TGCGCCAGCAGACAACCGGGACAGCTCTATGGCTACACCTTC | CASRQPGQLYGYTF
NA | TRBJ2-2 | NA | TRBV28 | TGTGCCAGCAGTTTGCGTCGGAACACCGGGGAGCTGTTTTTT | CASSLRRNTGELFF
NA | TRBJ2-2 | NA | TRBV2 | TGTGCCAGCAGAGCCTTGAGCGCAGACGGGGAGCTGTTTTTT | CASRALSADGELFF
NA | TRBJ1-2 | TRBD1 | TRBV10-3 | TGTGCCATCAGTGAACAGACAGGGACCGGCTACACCTTC | CAISEQTGTGYTF
NA | TRBJ2-3 | NA | TRBV6-6 | TGTGCCAGCCGGATGGAGTACACAGATACGCAGTATTTT | CASRMEYTDTQYF
NA | TRBJ2-2 | TRBD2 | TRBV19 | TGTGCCAGTAGCCTACTAGCGGGAACCACCGGGGAGCTGTTTTTT | CASSLLAGTTGELFF
NA | TRBJ1-5 | NA | TRBV6-5 | TGTGCCATCCGGACAGACAATCAGCCCCAGCATTTT | CAIRTDNQPQHF
NA | TRBJ1-1 | TRBD1 | TRBV19 | TGTGCCAGTAGTATGAGGGGGCAGACCAACACTGAAGCTTTCTTT | CASSMRGQTNTEAFF
NA | TRBJ2-3 | NA | TRBV28 | TGTGCCAGCAGTTTCGGGTTTGCGACAGATACGCAGTATTTT | CASSFGFATDTQYF
NA | TRBJ2-1 | NA | TRBV19 | TGTGCCAGTAGTATAGTGGTAGCTCCACGTTTTGGTGAGCAGTTCTTC | CASSIVVAPRFGEQFF
NA | TRBJ2-2 | NA | TRBV9 | TGTGCCAGCAGCGTAGCGGGCGGGGAGCTGTTTTTT | CASSVAGGELFF
NA | TRBJ2-5 | TRBD1 | TRBV7-2 | TGTGCCAGCAGCCAGGACAGGGAAGAGACCCAGTACTTC | CASSQDREETQYF
NA | TRBJ1-4 | NA | TRBV6-5 | TGTGCCAGCAGCTCCGGGAATGAAAAACTGTTTTTT | CASSSGNEKLFF
NA | TRBJ1-1 | TRBD1 | TRBV11-2 | TGTGCCAGCAGCACAGGGGGCAAAGGGAACACTGAAGCTTTCTTT | CASSTGGKGNTEAFF